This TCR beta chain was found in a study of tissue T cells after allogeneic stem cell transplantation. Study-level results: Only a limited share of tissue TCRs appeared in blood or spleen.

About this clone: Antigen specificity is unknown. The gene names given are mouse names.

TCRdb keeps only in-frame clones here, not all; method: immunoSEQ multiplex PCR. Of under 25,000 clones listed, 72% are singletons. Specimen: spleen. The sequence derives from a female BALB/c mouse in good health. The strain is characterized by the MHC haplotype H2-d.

The CDR3 loop is CASSETANTGQLYF. The CDR3 DNA, read in part, is TGTGCTAGCAGCGAGACAGCAAACACCGGGCAGCTCTAC. The chain recombines TRBV29 with TRBJ2-2; a possible D gene is TRBD1 (5 bases). Sequencing ends 1 residue short of the CDR3 end; the germline J gene provides the rest. Germline V lookup: CDR1 MSHET, CDR2 SYDVDS. The CDR3 totals 14 residues. The V end lost 6 bases, the J end lost 0 bases, and 8 bases lay between the germline ends.